The source of this T cell receptor beta chain is a study of cytomegalovirus exposure and HLA in healthy donors. The V gene's germline CDR1 is LNHDA and CDR2 SQIVND (reference sequence). CDR3 size: 16 residues. Losses at the gene ends were 9 bases for V and 7 bases for J; bases not matched to a gene: 16. Assay used: immunoSEQ multiplex PCR; TCRdb lists only in-frame clones, some missing. In the table there are tens of thousands of clones, around 94% of which are singletons. The clonotype was recovered from a woman under 30 in good health and CMV-seropositive. Sequenced sample: PBMCs. J is TRBJ2-2 and V is TRBV19; 8 bases are shared with TRBD2. CDR3 amino acids: CASQRHGRAGVGELFF. The CDR3 nucleotides are TGTGCCAGCCAACGTCACGGGAGGGCCGGTGTCGGGGAGCTGTTTTTT.